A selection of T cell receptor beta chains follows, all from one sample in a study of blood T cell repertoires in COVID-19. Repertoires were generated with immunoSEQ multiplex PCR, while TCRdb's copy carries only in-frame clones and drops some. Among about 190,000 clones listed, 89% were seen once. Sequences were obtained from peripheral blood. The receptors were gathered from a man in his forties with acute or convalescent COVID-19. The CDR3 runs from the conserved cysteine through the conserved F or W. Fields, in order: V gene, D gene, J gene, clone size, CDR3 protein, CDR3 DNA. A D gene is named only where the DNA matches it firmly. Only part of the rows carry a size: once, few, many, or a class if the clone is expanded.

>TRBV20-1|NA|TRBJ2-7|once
CSASRGLSYEQYF
TGCAGTGCTAGTCGGGGATTGTCCTACGAGCAGTACTTC
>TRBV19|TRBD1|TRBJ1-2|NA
CASSLTGAHGYTF
TGTGCCAGTAGCCTGACAGGGGCGCATGGCTACACCTTC
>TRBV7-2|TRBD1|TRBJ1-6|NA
CASSLVWDRSSPLHF
TGTGCCAGCAGCTTAGTTTGGGACAGGAGTTCACCCCTCCACTTT
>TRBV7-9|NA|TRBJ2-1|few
CASSHLRGEGDEQFF
TGTGCCAGCAGCCATCTCAGGGGTGAGGGAGACGAGCAGTTCTTC
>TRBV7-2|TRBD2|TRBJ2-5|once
CASSLAPLTWSSGAQETQYF
TGTGCCAGCAGCTTAGCACCCCTTACCTGGAGTAGCGGGGCACAAGAGACCCAGTACTTC
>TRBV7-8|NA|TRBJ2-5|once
CASSLDRRETQYF
TGTGCCAGCAGCTTAGACAGAAGAGAGACCCAGTACTTC
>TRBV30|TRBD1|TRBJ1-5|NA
CAWSPMRTGRHQPQHF
TGTGCCTGGAGCCCCATGAGGACAGGGAGGCATCAGCCCCAGCATTTT
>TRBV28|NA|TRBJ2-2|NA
CASMRNTGELFF
TGTGCCAGCATGAGGAACACCGGGGAGCTGTTTTTT
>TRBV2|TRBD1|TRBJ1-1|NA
CASSRQGNTEAFF
TGTGCCAGCAGTAGACAGGGGAACACTGAAGCTTTCTTT
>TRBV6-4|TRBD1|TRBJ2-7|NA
CASTGQDHEQYF
TGTGCCAGCACTGGACAGGACCACGAGCAGTACTTC
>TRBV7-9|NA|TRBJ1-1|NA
CASSSAGPDF
TGTGCCAGCAGCTCGGCGGGGCCAGACTTT
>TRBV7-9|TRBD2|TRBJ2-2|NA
CASSLVGTSTGELFF
TGTGCCAGCAGCTTAGTGGGGACTAGCACCGGGGAGCTGTTTTTT
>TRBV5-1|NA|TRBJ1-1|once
CASSYGTLNTEAFF
TGCGCCAGCAGCTACGGGACACTGAACACTGAAGCTTTCTTT
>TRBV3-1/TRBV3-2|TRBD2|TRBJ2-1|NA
CASRRTSGGHNEQFF
TGTGCCAGCAGGAGGACTAGCGGGGGCCACAATGAGCAGTTCTTC
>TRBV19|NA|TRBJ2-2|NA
CASSTGVDTGELFF
TGTGCCAGTAGTACAGGGGTCGACACCGGGGAGCTGTTTTTT
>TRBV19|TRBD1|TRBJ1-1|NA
CASSIQGALTEAFF
TGTGCCAGTAGTATCCAGGGGGCTCTCACTGAAGCTTTCTTT
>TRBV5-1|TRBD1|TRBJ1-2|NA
CASSLDRGGYTF
TGCGCCAGCAGCTTAGACAGGGGCGGCTACACCTTC
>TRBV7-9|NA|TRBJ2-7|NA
CASSFQQTYEQYF
TGTGCCAGCAGCTTCCAACAGACCTACGAGCAGTACTTC
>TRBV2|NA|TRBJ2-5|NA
CASSAQETQYF
TGTGCCAGCAGTGCGCAAGAGACCCAGTACTTC
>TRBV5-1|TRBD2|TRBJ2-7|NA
CASSLARLAGGPTEQYF
TGCGCCAGCAGCTTGGCCCGTCTAGCGGGGGGGCCGACCGAGCAGTACTTC
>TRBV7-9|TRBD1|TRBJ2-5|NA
CASTTSGGMGQETQYF
TGTGCCAGCACAACCTCAGGGGGTATGGGCCAAGAGACCCAGTACTTC
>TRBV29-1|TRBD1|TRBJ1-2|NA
CSVDPTGGYGYTF
TGCAGCGTTGACCCGACAGGGGGCTATGGCTACACCTTC
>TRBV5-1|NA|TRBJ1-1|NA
CASSLGLMNTEAFF
TGCGCCAGCAGCTTGGGTTTAATGAACACTGAAGCTTTCTTT
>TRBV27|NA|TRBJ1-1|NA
CASSMEEDTEAFF
TGTGCCAGCAGCATGGAGGAGGACACTGAAGCTTTCTTT
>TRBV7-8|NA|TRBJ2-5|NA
CASSLDREETQYF
TGTGCCAGCAGCTTAGACCGGGAAGAGACCCAGTACTTC
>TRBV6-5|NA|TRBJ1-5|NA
CASSRERGDQPQHF
TGTGCCAGCAGTCGGGAACGGGGGGATCAGCCCCAGCATTTT
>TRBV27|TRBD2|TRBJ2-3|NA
CASSFRGTSGLRDTQYF
TGTGCCAGCAGTTTTCGGGGGACTAGCGGGCTCCGGGATACGCAGTATTTT
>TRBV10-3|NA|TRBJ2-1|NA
CAINRDLNAEQFF
TGTGCCATTAACCGGGATCTAAATGCTGAGCAGTTCTTC
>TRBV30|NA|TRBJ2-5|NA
CAWKTAPWTQYF
TGTGCCTGGAAGACTGCCCCGTGGACCCAGTACTTC
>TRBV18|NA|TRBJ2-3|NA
CASSPYVQITDTQYF
TGTGCCAGCTCACCATATGTACAGATCACAGATACGCAGTATTTT
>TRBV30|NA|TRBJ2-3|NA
CAWSHSSDTQYF
TGTGCCTGGAGTCACAGCTCAGATACGCAGTATTTT
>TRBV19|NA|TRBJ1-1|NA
CASSRGLQNTEAFF
TGTGCCAGTAGTAGGGGACTCCAGAACACTGAAGCTTTCTTT
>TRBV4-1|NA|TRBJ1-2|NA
CASSQDPGLNYGYTF
TGCGCCAGCAGCCAAGATCCAGGGCTTAACTATGGCTACACCTTC
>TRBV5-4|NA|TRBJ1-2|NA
CASSLDSDGYTF
TGTGCCAGCAGCCTTGACTCGGATGGCTACACCTTC
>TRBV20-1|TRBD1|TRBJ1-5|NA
CSASPYRGYGSNQPQHF
TGCAGTGCTAGTCCTTACAGGGGATATGGGAGCAATCAGCCCCAGCATTTT
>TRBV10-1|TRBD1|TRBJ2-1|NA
CASSEQGANEQFF
TGCGCCAGCAGTGAACAGGGGGCTAATGAGCAGTTCTTC